The T cell receptor beta chain described here comes from a study of T-cell reconstitution after alpha-beta-depleted transplantation in children. Overall study results and limits: Expanded clones from the graft, numbering several hundred, reportedly supplied alpha-beta T cells about two months after transplant. Newly made T cells mostly supplied T-cell counts and diversity one year after transplant. Diversity of TCRbeta at day 60 was high in some patients, arising from surviving recipient T cells and thymic progenitors.

V was trimmed by 3 bases and J by 3 bases, leaving 16 bases between them. This CDR3 comprises 16 residues. CDR1 LGHDT and CDR2 YNNKEL come from the germline V gene (reference sequence). Concerning this clonotype: Its target is unknown.

It was with unique molecular identifiers that the TCRbeta library was prepared. TCRdb re-derived calls from the PCR reads in MiXCR, one entry per CDR3 protein. The profile shows some 830,000 distinct CDR3 sequences, roughly 16% of them singletons. The TCR originated in a male patient aged 5 to 17 who had a stem cell transplant for acute lymphoblastic leukemia, so the T cells may come from the graft donor. The sample was PBMCs, mostly from graft donor cells, taken 360 days after TCRalphabeta/CD19-depleted stem cell transplant. The V call is TRBV3-1, the J call TRBJ2-3; D gene uncertain. This chain's CDR3 is CASSHLGHRTTDTQYF. The CDR3 region has the DNA TGTGCCAGCAGCCATCTAGGCCACCGAACTACAGATACGCAGTATTTT.